Below, 21 T cell receptor beta chains from the same sample are listed, as sequenced in a study of CD8+CD57+ T cells in acquired aplastic anemia. Patients chosen for sequencing had CD8+CD57+ cells that had expanded, as shown by flow cytometry. Researchers used genomic DNA as the template to profile TCR beta VDJ and CDR3. One entry per CDR3 protein, called by TCRdb with MiXCR from the reads. The table shows some 170,000 distinct CDR3 sequences, with around 60% occurring only once. What was sequenced was sorted CD4+, CD8+, or CD8+CD57+ T cells (not recorded which) from PBMCs. The receptors here all came from a human donor with aplastic anemia.

This clonotype was recorded at least ten times. The gene calls are TRBV7-9 and TRBJ2-7; D not resolved. CDR1 and CDR2 from the germline V gene are SEHNR and FQNEAQ (reference sequence). The CDR3 runs to 12 residues. V was pared by 5 bases and J by 4 bases, with 9 bases between. CDR3 DNA sequence: TGTGCCAGCAGCGCAGACACTTACGAGCAGTACTTC. Encoded protein: CASSADTYEQYF.

J is TRBJ2-7 and V is TRBV7-2, with 9 positions matching TRBD2. Unmatched junction bases numbered 5, after V lost 11 bases and J lost 0 bases. The germline V gene encodes CDR1 SGHTA and CDR2 FQGNSA. The CDR3 is made up of 13 amino acids. The CDR3 is CASSGGFSYEQYF. CDR3 nucleotide sequence: TGTGCCTCCAGCGGGGGGTTCTCCTACGAGCAGTACTTC.

This clonotype occurred a few times. The gene calls are TRBV7-3 and TRBJ2-7; 7 bases line up with TRBD1. Germline V gene data show CDR1 as SGHTA and CDR2 as FQGTGA. This CDR3 contains 18 residues. After removal of 0 bases from V and 0 bases from J, the junction contained 11 bases not matched to a gene. CDR3: CASSLTPLTGKTSYEQYF. As DNA, the CDR3 is TGTGCCAGCAGCTTAACCCCACTGACAGGGAAAACCTCCTACGAGCAGTACTTC.

The gene calls are TRBV7-9 and TRBJ1-2; D is undetermined. The CDR3 has 15 residues. V was cut by 0 bases and J by 6 bases, with 14 bases left in between. CDR1 is SEHNR, CDR2 FQNEAQ, per germline (reference sequence). The CDR3 bases are TGTGCCAGCAGCTTAGCGGGAGGGTTTGATAATGGCTACACCTTC. Encoded protein: CASSLAGGFDNGYTF.

The rearrangement links TRBV20-1 to TRBJ2-7; the match to TRBD1 covers 10 bases. The CDR3 is 15 amino acids. The J segment lost 2 bases and the V segment lost 3 bases, leaving 7 bases of the junction unmatched. From germline, CDR1 is DFQATT and CDR2 SNEGSKA (reference sequence). CDR3 in amino acids: CSARDWGQGTYEQYF. The CDR3 region has the DNA TGCAGTGCTAGGGACTGGGGACAGGGGACCTACGAGCAGTACTTC.

The rearrangement joins TRBV14 to TRBJ1-1; 7 bases are shared with TRBD1. Germline CDR1 SGHDN, CDR2 FVKESK. With V trimmed by 4 bases and J by 3 bases, 8 bases remained unmatched. The CDR3 sequence is 15 residues long. The chain's CDR3 is CASSPSTGVDTEAFF. In nucleotides, the CDR3 is TGTGCCAGCAGCCCCTCAACAGGGGTGGACACTGAAGCTTTCTTT.

This clonotype has a handful of counts. J is TRBJ2-7 and V is TRBV10-3; D is tentatively TRBD1 or TRBD2 (5 bases each). The CDR3 spans 16 residues. CDR1 is ENHRY and CDR2 is SYGVKD in the germline V gene. The germline V and J ends were trimmed by 0 bases and 2 bases, with 14 bases remaining between them. CDR3 in DNA: TGTGCCATCAGTGAGTCGAGGGGCAGGCGAGCCTACGAGCAGTACTTC. Translation: CAISESRGRRAYEQYF.

This clonotype was found many times. The gene calls are TRBV19 and TRBJ2-1; D not certain. V was shortened by 6 bases and J by 0 bases, with 6 bases between the two germline ends. The germline gives CDR1 LNHDA, CDR2 SQIVND (reference sequence). The CDR3 contains 13 residues. Here the CDR3 DNA reads TGTGCCAGTAGGGGTCTCTCCTACAATGAGCAGTTCTTC. As protein: CASRGLSYNEQFF. Complete variable domain (other parts from reference TRBV19 and TRBJ2-1): DGGITQSPKYLFRKEGQNVTLSCEQNLNHDAMYWYRQDPGQGLRLIYYSQIVNDFQKGDIAEGYSVSREKKESFPLTVTSAQKNPTAFYLCASRGLSYNEQFFGPGTRLTVL.

This clonotype was seen a few times. V usage is TRBV10-1 and J usage is TRBJ2-7; 10 bases align to TRBD1. Germline CDR1 and CDR2: WNHNN and SYGVQD (reference sequence). The CDR3 is made up of 15 amino acids. The ends lost 0 bases at V and 2 bases at J; junction bases unmatched: 1. DNA of the CDR3: TGCGCCAGCAGTGAGTCCGGGACAGGGGCCTACGAGCAGTACTTC. The encoded protein is CASSESGTGAYEQYF.

The genes are TRBV4-3 and TRBJ1-2; no clear D. The CDR3 is 14 residues long. The germline V gene encodes CDR1 LGHNA and CDR2 YSLEER. Trimming shortened V by 0 bases and J by 8 bases, and 13 bases separated the two germline ends. The DNA of the CDR3 is TGCGCCAGCAGCCAAGATATCGGGGTCGGGGGCTACACCTTC. Protein sequence: CASSQDIGVGGYTF.

This clonotype was observed a few times. The genes are TRBV7-2 and TRBJ2-3, with TRBD2 identical over 10 bases. Germline-derived CDR1 and CDR2 are SGHTA and FQGNSA. CDR3 size: 16 residues. The trim removed 5 bases at V and 0 bases at J, leaving 5 bases unmatched. CDR3 coding DNA: TGTGCCAGCAGCCCCGGACTAGCGGCTAGCACAGATACGCAGTATTTT. It encodes CASSPGLAASTDTQYF.

This chain joins TRBV20-1 and TRBJ2-5, with TRBD2 matching 13 bases. The ends lost 7 bases at V and 1 base at J; junction bases unmatched: 6. Germline assignment: CDR1 DFQATT and CDR2 SNEGSKA (reference sequence). The CDR3 is 15 residues long. DNA of the CDR3: TGCAGTGGAGCGGGACTAGCGGGGTCCCAAGAGACCCAGTACTTC. This translates into CSGAGLAGSQETQYF.

This clonotype was detected only a few times. This rearrangement joins TRBV7-2 to TRBJ2-7; 12 positions match TRBD2. The CDR3 has 15 residues. CDR1 and CDR2 (germline): SGHTA, FQGNSA. V dropped 6 bases and J dropped 6; count of bases not matched to a gene: 9. Here the CDR3 reads CASSPRTSGTLEQYF. The CDR3 coding sequence is TGTGCCAGCAGTCCAAGGACTAGCGGGACTCTCGAGCAGTACTTC.

The chain joins TRBV10-3 to TRBJ2-7; D may be TRBD2 (6 bases). CDR1 and CDR2 from the germline V gene are ENHRY and SYGVKD. Trimming removed 10 bases at V and 4 bases at J, with 20 bases between. This CDR3 has 14 residues. The CDR3 bases are TGTGCCAGCGAGAATCCGGGACTCCCGTACGAGCAGTACTTC. Protein sequence: CASENPGLPYEQYF.

This chain links TRBV6-1 with TRBJ2-3; D possibly corresponds to TRBD2 (5 bases). The V gene's germline CDR1 is MNHNS and CDR2 SASEGT. This CDR3 is built from 12 residues. The ends were cut back, 5 bases at V and 9 bases at J, with 12 bases in the middle. CDR3 in DNA: TGTGCCAGCAGTTACGAGGGAGACACGCAGTATTTT. Encoded protein: CASSYEGDTQYF.

The chain employs TRBV7-6 and TRBJ2-7; 13 bases are shared with TRBD2. The trim removed 8 bases at V and 1 base at J, leaving 2 bases unmatched. CDR3 length: 14 residues. CDR1 and CDR2 from the germline V gene are SGHVS and FNYEAQ. Here the CDR3 DNA reads TGTGCCAGCCAGGGACTAGCGGGGTCCTACGAGCAGTACTTC. Its protein is CASQGLAGSYEQYF.

This clonotype showed up many times. The chain employs TRBV4-1 and TRBJ1-2; 9 bases are a match to TRBD1. After removal of 4 bases from V and 3 bases from J, the junction contained 6 bases not matched to a gene. The CDR3 covers 15 residues. CDR1 is MGHRA and CDR2 is YSYEKL in the germline V gene. The CDR3 nucleotides are TGCGCCAGCAGCCGGGGACAGGGATCGGACTATGGCTACACCTTC. It is translated as CASSRGQGSDYGYTF.

The chain has TRBV2 and TRBJ1-5; 8 bases map to TRBD1. V lost 6 bases, J lost 6 bases, and 10 bases stayed unmatched. Germline V gene sequence: CDR1 SNHLY, CDR2 FYNNEI. This CDR3 region has 15 residues. This chain's CDR3 is CASSRDRIEGQPQHF. Written as DNA, the CDR3 is TGTGCCAGCAGCCGGGACAGGATAGAGGGTCAGCCCCAGCATTTT.

This clonotype has ten or more counts. V is TRBV20-1 and J is TRBJ1-6, with D maybe TRBD1 (6 bases). Germline CDR1 is DFQATT and CDR2 is SNEGSKA (reference sequence). The CDR3 contains 15 residues. V was clipped by 0 bases and J by 5 bases, with 11 bases between them. CDR3 loop: CSARDVGADNSPLHF. The CDR3 DNA reads as TGCAGTGCTAGAGATGTGGGGGCGGATAATTCACCCCTCCACTTT.

This chain uses TRBV20-1 with TRBJ2-5; D remains ambiguous. The CDR3 spans 11 residues. The V gene's germline CDR1 is DFQATT and CDR2 SNEGSKA (reference sequence). V lost 3 bases and J lost 7, with 9 bases in between. The CDR3 sequence: CSASLMGTQYF. As DNA, the CDR3 is TGCAGTGCTAGTCTTATGGGGACCCAGTACTTC.

This clonotype has just a few counts. The gene calls are TRBV19 and TRBJ1-1; D perhaps matches TRBD1 (5 bases). CDR1 and CDR2 (germline): LNHDA, SQIVND (reference sequence). Between the trimmed V and J ends, which lost 2 bases and 5 bases, there was a span of 9 bases. The CDR3 runs 13 residues. The CDR3 region is CASSISGLTEAFF. In nucleotides, the CDR3 is TGTGCCAGTAGTATATCGGGGCTTACTGAAGCTTTCTTT.